Following are 19 T cell receptor beta chains from one sample sequenced in a study of OX40 agonist ivuxolimab in advanced cancers. Produced via immunoSEQ multiplex PCR; TCRdb's table is partial and in-frame only. Of about 58,000 clones in the sample, roughly 83% were seen once. The input for sequencing was CD4+ or CD8+ T cells sorted from blood, taken in a trial of the OX40 agonist ivuxolimab. These receptor sequences come from an adult with an advanced solid tumor such as melanoma, head and neck, liver or kidney cancer.

The chain is built from TRBV6-6 and TRBJ1-1; D is ambiguous. The CDR3 spans 14 residues. Trimming removed 2 bases at V and 6 bases at J, with 13 bases between. Per the germline V gene, CDR1 is MNHNY and CDR2 is SVGAGI (reference sequence). The CDR3 loop reads CASSYTGPDSEAFF. CDR3 coding DNA: TGTGCCAGCAGTTACACCGGTCCAGACTCTGAAGCTTTCTTT.

The chain has TRBV21-1 and TRBJ1-4. TRBV21-1 is a pseudogene. CDR3 length: 18 residues. The CDR3 coding sequence is TGTGCCAGCAGCGCCCCGTCCGGGGGTGACCGAAGAGGTGAAAAACTGTTTTTT. It encodes CASSAPSGGDRRGEKLFF.

This chain links TRBV5-3 with TRBJ2-7; 14 nucleotides match TRBD2. TRBV5-3 is an open reading frame, and its role is uncertain. V dropped 4 bases and J dropped 6; count of bases not matched to a gene: 9. The CDR3 sequence is 16 residues long. CDR3 amino acids: CARSHGLAGGTPEQYF. In nucleotides, the CDR3 is TGTGCCAGAAGCCATGGACTAGCGGGGGGCACCCCCGAGCAGTACTTC.

The V gene is TRBV5-1, the J gene TRBJ2-7; 8 positions match TRBD2. The CDR3 is 15 residues long. The junction had 9 bases not matched to a gene; V was cut back by 6 bases and J by 1 base. In germline, CDR1 is SGHRS, CDR2 YFSETQ. CDR3 region: CASKSGGDRSYEQYF. The CDR3 DNA sequence: TGCGCCAGCAAGAGCGGGGGCGACCGTTCCTACGAGCAGTACTTC.

This chain uses TRBV4-1 with TRBJ2-7; D may correspond to TRBD1 or TRBD2 (6 bases each). The CDR3 has 16 amino acids. Per the germline V gene, CDR1 is MGHRA and CDR2 is YSYEKL. V was clipped by 3 bases and J by 7 bases, with 22 bases between them. This CDR3 is CASSQGGGTGLWEQYF. The CDR3 region has the DNA TGCGCCAGCAGCCAGGGGGGCGGCACAGGGTTGTGGGAGCAGTACTTC.

With respect to this clone: An end of the junction differs from the germline gene, which may be a read error. This chain joins TRBV7-7 and TRBJ2-3, with D perhaps being TRBD1 or TRBD2 (5 bases each). The length of the CDR3 is 15 residues. Germline V gene sequence: CDR1 SSHAT, CDR2 FNYEAQ (reference sequence). The CDR3, as DNA: TGTGCTAGCAGCCCCCGAGGGGACGGCACAGATACGCAGTATTTT. This translates into CASSPRGDGTDTQYF.

The chain is built from TRBV21-1 and TRBJ2-7; the DNA was not compared with TRBD1, the D call given in the table. TRBV21-1 counts as a pseudogene. CDR3 length: 17 residues. Here the CDR3 DNA reads TGTGCCAGCAGCAATGGGTGGGGGCTCGGAAGGGGCTACGAGCAGTACTTC. Translated: CASSNGWGLGRGYEQYF.

The rearrangement uses TRBV11-3 and TRBJ2-1; 7 positions match TRBD1. CDR3 length: 15 residues. V trimming: 5 bases; J trimming: 0 bases; junction bases outside the gene matches: 4. Germline assignment: CDR1 SGHNT and CDR2 YENEEA. The DNA of the CDR3 is TGTGCCAGCAGCCCCAGGGACAGCTCCTACAATGAGCAGTTCTTC. Encoded protein: CASSPRDSSYNEQFF.

This clone was seen a handful of times. Here the CDR3 DNA reads TGTGCCAGCAGCCAAGATTTCGGGGGCGCGTACGAGCAGTACTTC. Its protein is CASSQDFGGAYEQYF. The chain recombines TRBV14 with TRBJ2-7, with D tentatively TRBD1 or TRBD2 (6 bases each). V was clipped by 0 bases and J by 4 bases, with 13 bases between them. This CDR3 comprises 15 residues. CDR1 SGHDN and CDR2 FVKESK come from the germline V gene.

The chain is built from TRBV19 and TRBJ1-2; D ambiguous. This CDR3 comprises 12 residues. Germline-derived CDR1 and CDR2 are LNHDA and SQIVND (reference sequence). V gave up 3 bases and J gave up 7 bases, with 9 bases separating them. CDR3 residues: CASSILGGGYTF. The CDR3, as DNA: TGTGCCAGTAGTATCTTGGGCGGTGGCTACACCTTC.

The chain joins TRBV7-2 to TRBJ2-7; TRBD1 is a possible D gene (5 bases). Germline CDR1 reads SGHTA; CDR2 reads FQGNSA. Trimming removed 1 base from V and 4 bases from J, with 11 bases in between. This CDR3 region has 14 residues. The CDR3 nucleotides read TGTGCCAGCAGCTTAGGGGGCCAGGTGTACGAGCAGTACTTC. Translation gives CASSLGGQVYEQYF. Based on the CDR3 plus reference TRBV7-2 and TRBJ2-7, the full variable domain is GAGVSQSPSNKVTEKGKDVELRCDPISGHTALYWYRQSLGQGLEFLIYFQGNSAPDKSGLPSDRFSAERTGGSVSTLTIQRTQQEDSAVYLCASSLGGQVYEQYFGPGTRLTVT.

This chain uses TRBV19 with TRBJ2-5; 9 nucleotides agree with TRBD1. The germline V gene encodes CDR1 LNHDA and CDR2 SQIVND (reference sequence). The V gene end was trimmed by 5 bases and the J gene end by 4 bases; junction bases not matched to a gene: 8. This CDR3 contains 15 residues. CDR3 protein: CASSPRTGAAETQYF. The CDR3 nucleotides are TGTGCCAGTAGTCCGCGGACAGGGGCCGCAGAGACCCAGTACTTC.

The chain joins TRBV28 to TRBJ1-5, with TRBD1 as a possible D gene (5 bases). The ends were cut back, 7 bases at V and 3 bases at J, with 16 bases in the middle. The CDR3 loop spans 15 amino acids. Germline CDR1 is MDHEN and CDR2 is SYDVKM. This CDR3 is CASTWGGVHNQPQHF. The CDR3 nucleotides read TGTGCCAGCACTTGGGGAGGGGTTCACAATCAGCCCCAGCATTTT.

The gene calls are TRBV5-4 and TRBJ2-1; 12 bases match TRBD2. The CDR3 consists of 15 residues. Germline values: CDR1 SGHNT, CDR2 YYREEE (reference sequence). The V and J ends lost 4 bases and 2 bases, in that order; junction bases with no gene match: 1. The CDR3 sequence: CASSRTSGAYNEQFF. CDR3 in DNA: TGTGCCAGCAGCCGGACTAGCGGGGCCTACAATGAGCAGTTCTTC.

V and J are TRBV4-1 and TRBJ2-5; 9 nucleotides align to TRBD1. CDR1 MGHRA and CDR2 YSYEKL come from the germline V gene. The CDR3 has 16 amino acids. V lost 0 bases and J lost 5; bases outside the gene matches: 7. The CDR3 is CASSQDPGTGLETQYF. The CDR3 DNA sequence: TGCGCCAGCAGCCAAGATCCCGGGACAGGGCTGGAGACCCAGTACTTC.

The chain couples TRBV19 to TRBJ1-2; perhaps TRBD1 as D (5 bases). Germline CDR1 is LNHDA and CDR2 is SQIVND (reference sequence). Deletions cut 9 bases from V and 7 bases from J, with 15 bases between. CDR3 length equals 12 residues. CDR3 residues: CASAALGGGYTF. The CDR3 coding sequence is TGTGCCAGCGCAGCATTGGGGGGTGGCTACACCTTC.

This rearrangement joins TRBV30 to TRBJ1-1; maybe TRBD1 (5 bases). CDR3 size: 13 residues. Trimming shortened V by 0 bases and J by 10 bases, and 15 bases separated the two germline ends. Germline values: CDR1 GTSNPN, CDR2 SVGIG (reference sequence). The CDR3 reads CAWSVPPGQGAFF. In DNA form, the CDR3 reads TGTGCCTGGAGTGTACCACCGGGGCAGGGAGCTTTCTTT. Supplemented by reference TRBV30 and TRBJ1-1, the full variable domain reads SQTIHQWPATLVQPVGSPLSLECTVEGTSNPNLYWYRQAAGRGLQLLFYSVGIGQISSEVPQNLSASRPQDRQFILSSKKLLLSDSGFYLCAWSVPPGQGAFFGQGTRLTVV.

The chain joins TRBV19 to TRBJ2-7; D is perhaps TRBD2 (5 bases). The CDR3 is 16 residues long. Per the germline V gene, CDR1 is LNHDA and CDR2 is SQIVND (reference sequence). Trimming removed 5 bases at V and 2 bases at J, with 19 bases between. This CDR3 reads CASSVTPRAPAYEQYF. The CDR3 region has the DNA TGTGCCAGTAGTGTCACCCCGAGGGCGCCAGCCTACGAGCAGTACTTC.

The chain uses TRBV11-1 and TRBJ2-7; the match to TRBD1 covers 7 bases. Trimming cost V 4 bases and J 2 bases; bases outside gene matches: 8. Germline values: CDR1 SGHAT, CDR2 FQDESV (reference sequence). The CDR3 totals 15 residues. CDR3 in DNA: TGTGCCAGCAGCTCCGGACAGGCGATCACCTACGAGCAGTACTTC. The encoded protein is CASSSGQAITYEQYF. The full variable domain, its missing parts supplied by reference TRBV11-1 and TRBJ2-7, is EAEVAQSPRYKITEKSQAVAFWCDPISGHATLYWYRQILGQGPELLVQFQDESVVDDSQLPKDRFSAERLKGVDSTLKIQPAELGDSAMYLCASSSGQAITYEQYFGPGTRLTVT.